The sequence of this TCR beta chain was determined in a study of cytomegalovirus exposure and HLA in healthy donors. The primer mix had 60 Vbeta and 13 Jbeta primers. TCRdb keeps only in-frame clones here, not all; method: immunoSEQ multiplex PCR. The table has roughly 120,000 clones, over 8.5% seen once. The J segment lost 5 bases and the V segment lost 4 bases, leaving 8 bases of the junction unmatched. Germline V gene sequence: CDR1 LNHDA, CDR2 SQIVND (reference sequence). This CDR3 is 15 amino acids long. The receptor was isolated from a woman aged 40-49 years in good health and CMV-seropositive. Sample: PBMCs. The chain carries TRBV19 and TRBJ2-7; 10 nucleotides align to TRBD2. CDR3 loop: CASSTQRGGSNEQYF. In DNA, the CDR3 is TGTGCCAGTAGTACCCAGCGGGGGGGCTCTAACGAGCAGTACTTC.